Listed here is a single T cell receptor beta chain. This may stem from a read error, because a much larger clone lies one nucleotide away. This entry belongs to a study of T cells in Graves' hyperthyroidism and ophthalmopathy. Amplified TCR beta CDR3 regions derived from RNA transcripts. Primed by the HTBI set, a first-round RT-PCR was run on the TCR CDR3. TCRdb reanalysed the multiplex PCR reads using MiXCR and keeps one entry per CDR3 protein. The sample has around 520,000 distinct CDR3 sequences, 12% to 15% seen once. This CDR3 is built from 14 residues. Germline CDR1 is SGHNT and CDR2 is YENEEA. Trimming at V came to 5 bases and at J to 9 bases, leaving 6 bases not matched to a gene.

The source is a middle-aged woman with Graves' hyperthyroidism. Sequencing was done on a sample of blood. V is TRBV11-3 and J is TRBJ2-1, with 11 positions matching TRBD1. CDR3 loop: CASSQLGQGVEQFF. The CDR3 DNA follows: TGTGCCAGCAGCCAACTGGGACAGGGGGTTGAGCAGTTCTTC.